The 27 T cell receptor beta chains below were found in one sample sequenced in a study of blood T cell repertoires in COVID-19. The repertoire was sequenced with immunoSEQ multiplex PCR; TCRdb's copy has only in-frame clones and lacks some. The sample includes 120,000 to 150,000 clones, roughly 79% of them seen just once. The specimen was peripheral blood. These receptors originate from a human donor with acute or convalescent COVID-19. The donor label of this sample is uncertain.

The genes are TRBV5-6 and TRBJ1-2, with 7 bases identical to TRBD1. Per germline, CDR1 SGHDT and CDR2 YYEEEE. The CDR3 is 14 amino acids. J was trimmed by 14 bases and V by 0 bases; bases with no gene match: 13. The chain's CDR3 is CASSLEMGEGAGTF. The CDR3 DNA reads TGTGCCAGCAGCTTGGAAATGGGCGAGGGGGCTGGAACCTTC.

This sequence joins TRBV28 and TRBJ1-2; D might be TRBD1 (5 bases). Germline V gives CDR1 MDHEN, CDR2 SYDVKM. This CDR3 spans 13 amino acids. V was pared by 6 bases and J by 4 bases, with 12 bases between. CDR3 sequence: CASSRVRAYGYTF. In DNA form, the CDR3 reads TGTGCCAGCAGCAGGGTCCGGGCCTATGGCTACACCTTC.

The chain has TRBV3-1 (or the pseudogene TRBV3-2) and TRBJ2-1; TRBD2 matches 9 bases. J was trimmed by 5 bases and V by 5 bases; bases with no gene match: 7. Germline CDR1 is LGHDT and CDR2 is YNNKEL (reference sequence). CDR3 length: 15 amino acids. DNA of the CDR3: TGTGCCAGCAGCAGGGGACTAGCTGTCCACAATGAGCAGTTCTTC. Translated, it gives CASSRGLAVHNEQFF.

The chain couples TRBV6-2 or TRBV6-3 to TRBJ2-2, with a tentative D call TRBD1 (5 bases). The CDR3 totals 17 residues. V dropped 2 bases and J dropped 2 bases, with 15 bases sitting between them. The germline CDR1 and CDR2 sequences are MNHEY and SVGEGT. CDR3 loop: CASSYPRARANTGELFF. In DNA form, the CDR3 reads TGTGCCAGCAGTTACCCGCGAGCCAGGGCCAACACCGGGGAGCTGTTTTTT.

The chain recombines TRBV18 with TRBJ1-2, with TRBD1 as a possible D gene (6 bases). The CDR3 extends over 12 amino acids. The V and J ends lost 3 bases and 5 bases respectively, with 7 bases between them. Germline-derived CDR1 and CDR2 are KGHSH and LQKENI. The CDR3 spells CASSPDSYGYTF. The CDR3 DNA is TGTGCCAGCTCACCGGACAGTTATGGCTACACCTTC.

The chain is built from TRBV7-2 and TRBJ1-2, with 9 nucleotides matching TRBD1. Trimming took 5 bases from V and 2 from J; bases not matched to a gene: 6. The germline V gene has CDR1 SGHTA and CDR2 FQGNSA. The CDR3 is 15 residues long. The CDR3 sequence: CASSPRDRDNYGYTF. CDR3 bases: TGTGCCAGCAGCCCGCGGGACAGGGACAACTATGGCTACACCTTC.

The chain recombines TRBV27 with TRBJ2-7, with D possibly matching TRBD2 (6 bases). The germline gives CDR1 MNHEY, CDR2 SMNVEV (reference sequence). Trimming stripped 9 bases from V and 0 bases from J, with 15 bases between. The CDR3 is made up of 14 amino acids. CDR3 protein: CASPEGMDSYEQYV. The CDR3 DNA follows: TGTGCCAGTCCGGAGGGGATGGACTCCTACGAGCAGTACGTC.

The V and J genes are TRBV9 and TRBJ1-1; D perhaps matches TRBD1 (5 bases). CDR1 is SGDLS, CDR2 YYNGEE, per germline. The CDR3 extends over 15 amino acids. Trimming shortened V by 4 bases and J by 3 bases, and 16 bases separated the two germline ends. CDR3 protein: CASSPVSGGDTEAFF. CDR3 nucleotides: TGTGCCAGCAGCCCCGTGAGCGGGGGGGACACTGAAGCTTTCTTT.

This chain connects TRBV10-3 to TRBJ1-2; unclear D gene. V was clipped by 3 bases and J by 2 bases, with 4 bases between them. This CDR3 region has 12 residues. Germline V lookup: CDR1 ENHRY, CDR2 SYGVKD. This CDR3 reads CAISEQNYGYTF. CDR3 DNA: TGTGCCATCAGTGAACAAAACTATGGCTACACCTTC.

This clone was found once. This chain uses TRBV18 with TRBJ1-6, with 9 nucleotides matching TRBD1. CDR1 and CDR2 from the germline V gene are KGHSH and LQKENI. The junction had 6 bases not matched to a gene; V was cut back by 5 bases and J by 7 bases. This CDR3 is built from 15 residues. CDR3 DNA: TGTGCCAGCTCAGACACAGGGGGCGCGAATTCACCCCTCCACTTT. It specifies CASSDTGGANSPLHF. The whole variable domain, filled in from reference TRBV18 and TRBJ1-6, reads NAGVMQNPRHLVRRRGQEARLRCSPMKGHSHVYWYRQLPEEGLKFMVYLQKENIIDESGMPKERFSAEFPKEGPSILRIQQVVRGDSAAYFCASSDTGGANSPLHFGNGTRLTVT.

The CDR3 region has the DNA TGTGCCATCAGTGAGTCTGAACTTCTTAACAATGAGCAGTTCTTC. The encoded protein is CAISESELLNNEQFF. The chain combines TRBV10-3 with TRBJ2-1; D is unresolved. Deletions cut 0 bases from V and 5 bases from J, with 11 bases between. There are 15 residues in the CDR3. Germline V gene lookup returns CDR1 ENHRY and CDR2 SYGVKD.

J is TRBJ2-1 and V is TRBV6-4; TRBD2 agrees at 9 bases. This CDR3 has 17 residues. Looked up from germline, CDR1 is MRHNA and CDR2 is SNTAGT. With 6 bases clipped from V and 5 bases from J, the junction kept 14 bases outside the gene matches. CDR3 loop: CASRTFPGLADDNEQFF. The CDR3 nucleotides are TGTGCCAGCAGGACGTTCCCGGGACTAGCAGATGACAATGAGCAGTTCTTC.

This clone was counted a few times. V gene TRBV6-5 combines with J gene TRBJ2-6, with a weak D call TRBD2 (6 bases). This CDR3 contains 15 residues. Germline lookup yields CDR1 MNHEY and CDR2 SVGAGI. Trimming stripped 2 bases from V and 3 bases from J, with 8 bases between. As DNA, the CDR3 is TGTGCCAGCAGTTACCGCGGGGTTGGGGCCAACGTCCTGACTTTC. Protein sequence: CASSYRGVGANVLTF.

This clone was detected a few times. The rearrangement joins TRBV19 to TRBJ1-5; tentative D call: TRBD1 (6 bases). This CDR3 spans 14 amino acids. From germline, CDR1 is LNHDA and CDR2 SQIVND (reference sequence). The V gene lost 4 bases and the J gene lost 7 bases, with 14 bases spanning the gap. CDR3 nucleotide sequence: TGTGCCAGTAGTACCCCCGGGACACAGCAGCCCCAGCATTTT. Protein: CASSTPGTQQPQHF.

CDR3 nucleotides: TGTGCCAGCTCACCCACAGGGGCCCCCCATGGCTACACCTTC. Translation gives CASSPTGAPHGYTF. This sequence joins TRBV18 and TRBJ1-2; 7 bases agree with TRBD1. The CDR3 sequence is 14 residues long. Unmatched junction bases numbered 7, after V lost 3 bases and J lost 6 bases. The germline gives CDR1 KGHSH, CDR2 LQKENI.

J is TRBJ2-2 and V is TRBV5-1; the match to TRBD2 covers 14 bases. The J segment lost 2 bases and the V segment lost 3 bases, leaving 6 bases of the junction unmatched. Per the germline V gene, CDR1 is SGHRS and CDR2 is YFSETQ. The CDR3 length is 18 residues. CDR3 protein: CASSSGLAGAYNTGELFF. CDR3 nucleotide sequence: TGCGCCAGCAGCTCGGGACTAGCGGGGGCCTATAACACCGGGGAGCTGTTTTTT.

The V call is TRBV6-5, the J call TRBJ1-2, with a tentative D call TRBD1 (6 bases). The CDR3 totals 16 residues. The V end was cut by 2 bases, the J end by 10 bases, with 23 bases between. Germline lookup yields CDR1 MNHEY and CDR2 SVGAGI. Written as DNA, the CDR3 is TGTGCCAGCAGTTACAGGAAGGGGCAGGGGCATAAATACTACACCTTC. This codes for CASSYRKGQGHKYYTF.

This clone was observed once. The J gene is TRBJ2-5, the V gene TRBV6-5; the match to TRBD1 covers 9 bases. Per germline, CDR1 MNHEY and CDR2 SVGAGI. The V segment lost 5 bases and the J segment 5 bases; nucleotides outside the gene matches: 9. The CDR3 is made up of 15 amino acids. CDR3 amino acids: CASSHQQGAGETQYF. The CDR3 DNA sequence: TGTGCCAGCAGTCACCAACAGGGGGCGGGGGAGACCCAGTACTTC.

V gene TRBV5-1 combines with J gene TRBJ1-5, with 7 bases fitting TRBD1. Germline V gene data show CDR1 as SGHRS and CDR2 as YFSETQ. Unmatched junction bases numbered 8, after V lost 0 bases and J lost 2 bases. The CDR3 runs to 17 residues. The CDR3 sequence is CASSLDTTGAGNQPQHF. The CDR3 bases are TGCGCCAGCAGCTTGGATACCACAGGGGCGGGCAATCAGCCCCAGCATTTT.

The chain couples TRBV25-1 to TRBJ1-2; D might be TRBD1 (5 bases). Germline V gene data show CDR1 as MGHDK and CDR2 as SYGVNS. The CDR3 is made up of 12 amino acids. The V and J ends lost 1 base and 7 bases respectively, with 7 bases between them. The CDR3 sequence: CASSELGGGYTF. In nucleotides, the CDR3 is TGTGCCAGCAGTGAATTGGGGGGTGGCTACACCTTC.

This clone was detected only a few times. The V and J genes are TRBV20-1 and TRBJ1-4; 10 bases map to TRBD1. Germline V gene data show CDR1 as DFQATT and CDR2 as SNEGSKA (reference sequence). CDR3 size: 15 residues. The J segment lost 8 bases and the V segment lost 3 bases, leaving 9 bases of the junction unmatched. CDR3 nucleotides: TGCAGTGCTAGTAATCGGGACAGGGGATTCGAAAAACTGTTTTTT. Amino acid sequence: CSASNRDRGFEKLFF.

The CDR3 coding sequence is TGTGCCTGGAGTGGGGTTACCTTGAGGGAAAAACTGTTTTTT. Protein: CAWSGVTLREKLFF. The chain combines TRBV30 with TRBJ1-4; D not certain. Trimming took 1 base from V and 8 from J, leaving 14 bases between them. In germline, CDR1 is GTSNPN, CDR2 SVGIG (reference sequence). This CDR3 region has 14 residues.

The rearrangement joins TRBV24-1 to TRBJ1-2; the match to TRBD1 covers 8 bases. The CDR3 extends over 15 amino acids. Per the germline V gene, CDR1 is KGHDR and CDR2 is SFDVKD. V lost 4 bases to trimming and J lost 3 bases; unmatched junction nucleotides: 6. Here the CDR3 DNA reads TGTGCCACCAGTGAGACCGGGACAGGCTACTATGGCTACACCTTC. Protein product: CATSETGTGYYGYTF.

The chain couples TRBV5-1 to TRBJ1-1; 9 bases match TRBD1. The CDR3 is made up of 17 amino acids. The V gene end was trimmed by 3 bases and the J gene end by 0 bases; junction bases not matched to a gene: 9. Germline V CDR1 and CDR2: SGHRS, YFSETQ. CDR3 protein: CASSSGQGAGMNTEAFF. The CDR3 DNA reads as TGCGCCAGCAGCTCGGGACAGGGAGCGGGTATGAACACTGAAGCTTTCTTT.

The J gene is TRBJ1-1, the V gene TRBV19, with D perhaps matching TRBD1 (5 bases). This CDR3 spans 15 amino acids. V lost 2 bases and J lost 3, with 13 bases in between. From germline, CDR1 is LNHDA and CDR2 SQIVND (reference sequence). CDR3 sequence reads: CASSIPGHKDTEAFF. The CDR3 region has the DNA TGTGCCAGTAGTATACCTGGACACAAAGACACTGAAGCTTTCTTT. Full variable domain (outside the CDR3, taken from reference TRBV19 and TRBJ1-1): DGGITQSPKYLFRKEGQNVTLSCEQNLNHDAMYWYRQDPGQGLRLIYYSQIVNDFQKGDIAEGYSVSREKKESFPLTVTSAQKNPTAFYLCASSIPGHKDTEAFFGQGTRLTVV.

This chain uses TRBV3-1 (or the pseudogene TRBV3-2) with TRBJ2-1; the D is unclear. V lost 0 bases to trimming and J lost 2 bases, with 8 bases between them. This CDR3 is built from 15 residues. The germline CDR1 and CDR2 sequences are LGHDT and YNNKEL (reference sequence). The CDR3 sequence is CASSQDTTAYNEQFF. CDR3 sequence (DNA): TGTGCCAGCAGCCAAGATACTACGGCCTACAATGAGCAGTTCTTC.

The genes are TRBV19 and TRBJ2-5; 9 nucleotides line up with TRBD1. This CDR3 has 14 amino acids. V gave up 7 bases and J gave up 4 bases; unmatched junction bases: 7. Germline V gene sequence: CDR1 LNHDA, CDR2 SQIVND (reference sequence). The CDR3 DNA reads as TGTGCCAGTAAACCCGACAGGGGGAGAGAGACCCAGTACTTC. It specifies CASKPDRGRETQYF.